The text below deals with one T cell receptor (beta chain). Its antigen is not identified. The sample belongs to a study of cytomegalovirus exposure and HLA in healthy donors. Study-wide results and limits: In a later analysis, common viral pathogens appeared linked to several of the most significant clusters. Earlier analysis looked at TCR beta V segments, and most were productive about 90% or about 30% of the time. The HLA-A and HLA-B alleles of most subjects were reportedly predicted accurately from TCR beta sequences.

The PCR had 60 Vbeta and 13 Jbeta primers. Produced via immunoSEQ multiplex PCR; TCRdb's table is partial and in-frame only. This sample's clone table lists approximately 50,000 clones. The V segment lost 5 bases and the J segment 2 bases; nucleotides outside the gene matches: 6. The CDR3 extends over 14 amino acids. The V gene's germline CDR1 is SGHNT and CDR2 YENEEA. This receptor was identified in a male donor in good health and CMV-seropositive. Sequenced: PBMCs. The chain joins TRBV11-3 to TRBJ2-7, with 7 bases matching TRBD1. The DNA for the CDR3 is TGTGCCAGCAGCGACCGGGACAGACCCTACGAGCAGTACTTC. Translated, it gives CASSDRDRPYEQYF.